This T cell receptor beta chain was obtained from a study of blood T cell repertoires in COVID-19. At the level of the study: T cells, B-cell-depleted T cells, or PBMCs provided the cDNA or gDNA that served as material.

TCRdb's copy holds only in-frame clones and misses some; the assay was immunoSEQ multiplex PCR. Among approximately 140,000 clones listed, approximately 90% were seen once. While infection was still active, Seattle patients were enrolled and then followed longitudinally. The CDR3 runs to 14 residues. V shed 2 bases and J shed 0 bases, with 8 bases lying between them. CDR1 and CDR2 from the germline V gene are KGHSH and LQKENI. The chain joins TRBV18 to TRBJ2-7; D gene uncertain. Input material: peripheral blood. The receptor was isolated from a man aged 18 to 30 with COVID-19, enrolled during active disease. The CDR3 loop reads CASSPEWSSYEQYF. The CDR3 region has the DNA TGTGCCAGCTCACCAGAGTGGAGCTCCTACGAGCAGTACTTC.